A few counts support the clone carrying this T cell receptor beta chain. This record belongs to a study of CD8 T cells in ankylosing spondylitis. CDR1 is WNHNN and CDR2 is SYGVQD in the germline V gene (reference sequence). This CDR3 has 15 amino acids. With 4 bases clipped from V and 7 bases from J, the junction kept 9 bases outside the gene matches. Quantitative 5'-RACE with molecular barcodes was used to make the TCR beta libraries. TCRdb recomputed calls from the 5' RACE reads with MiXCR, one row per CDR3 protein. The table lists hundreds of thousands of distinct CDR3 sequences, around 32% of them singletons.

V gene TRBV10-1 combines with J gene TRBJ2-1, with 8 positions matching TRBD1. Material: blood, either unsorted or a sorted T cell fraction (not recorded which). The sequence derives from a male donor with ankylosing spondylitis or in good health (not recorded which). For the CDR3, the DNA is TGCGCCAGCAGTGCGTCAAGGACAGGGTCTAATGAGCAGTTCTTC. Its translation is CASSASRTGSNEQFF.